Below, 23 T cell receptor beta chains from the same sample are listed, as sequenced in a study of T cell responses to AZD1222 COVID-19 vaccine. Measured with immunoSEQ multiplex PCR; TCRdb has only the in-frame clones, and not every one. The data hold 150,000 to 200,000 clones, with 70% to 90% observed a single time. This material consisted of peripheral blood, taken 28 days after the second AZD1222 dose. The receptors were gathered from an adult who received the AZD1222 COVID-19 vaccine.

The chain uses TRBV9 and TRBJ1-4, with a tentative D call TRBD1 (5 bases). Trimming removed 8 bases at V and 8 bases at J, with 19 bases between. The CDR3 totals 14 residues. Germline V lookup: CDR1 SGDLS, CDR2 YYNGEE. The CDR3 spells CASAARAGSEKLFF. The CDR3 DNA sequence: TGTGCCAGTGCCGCCCGGGCAGGGTCCGAAAAACTGTTTTTT.

The gene calls are TRBV6-5 and TRBJ1-2; a possible D gene is TRBD1 (5 bases). The length of the CDR3 is 13 residues. Germline CDR1 reads MNHEY; CDR2 reads SVGAGI. V dropped 0 bases and J dropped 4 bases, with 6 bases sitting between them. The CDR3 bases are TGTGCCAGCAGTTACTCGGGGGGCTATGGCTACACCTTC. It specifies CASSYSGGYGYTF.

The chain joins TRBV28 to TRBJ2-4; TRBD2 is a possible D gene (5 bases). CDR3 length: 15 residues. Germline CDR1 is MDHEN and CDR2 is SYDVKM. Trimming removed 3 bases from V and 11 bases from J, with 20 bases in between. CDR3 nucleotides: TGTGCCAGCAGTTTGTCAGCCAGGTCGGTGAGGGTTCAGTACTTC. Translation gives CASSLSARSVRVQYF.

The chain links TRBV7-2 to TRBJ2-1; no definite D call. With 6 bases removed from V and 7 bases from J, the gap between germline ends came to 13 bases. The CDR3 is 13 amino acids. The V gene's germline CDR1 is SGHTA and CDR2 FQGNSA. This CDR3 reads CASSLMSGNEQFF. The CDR3 nucleotides are TGTGCCAGCAGTCTAATGTCTGGGAATGAGCAGTTCTTC.

A single count supports this clone. The chain combines TRBV6-5 with TRBJ2-5; 9 bases fit TRBD2. The CDR3 has 14 residues. Germline values: CDR1 MNHEY, CDR2 SVGAGI. The ends lost 6 bases at V and 2 bases at J; junction bases unmatched: 4. Here the CDR3 DNA reads TGTGCCAGCAGACGGACTAGCGTACAAGAGACCCAGTACTTC. Protein: CASRRTSVQETQYF.

The rearrangement uses TRBV10-3 and TRBJ1-5; D may be TRBD1 (5 bases). The CDR3 covers 14 residues. V shed 4 bases and J shed 7 bases, with 14 bases lying between them. The germline gives CDR1 ENHRY, CDR2 SYGVKD. The CDR3, as DNA: TGTGCCATCAGTGGTGGGGGTCTGGGGCAGCCCCAGCATTTT. Amino acid sequence: CAISGGGLGQPQHF.

The CDR3 DNA sequence: TGTGCCAGCAGCCCGCGGGCTTACGAGCAGTACTTC. It translates to CASSPRAYEQYF. The chain employs TRBV3-1 (or the pseudogene TRBV3-2) and TRBJ2-7; possibly TRBD2 for D (5 bases). V lost 4 bases, J lost 4 bases, and 8 bases lay in between. The germline gives CDR1 LGHDT, CDR2 YNNKEL (reference sequence). The CDR3 loop spans 12 amino acids.

The chain recombines TRBV12-3 or TRBV12-4 with TRBJ1-2; TRBD1 is a possible D gene (5 bases). Trimming took 7 bases from V and 7 from J, leaving 16 bases between them. The CDR3 is made up of 13 amino acids. The CDR3 coding sequence is TGTGCCAGCACCCTCCCAGACAGCTTTGGCTACACCTTC. This codes for CASTLPDSFGYTF.

V and J are TRBV30 and TRBJ2-7; D not resolved. Germline V gene lookup returns CDR1 GTSNPN and CDR2 SVGIG (reference sequence). Trimming took off 4 bases at V and 0 bases at J, with 4 bases between the two ends. CDR3 length equals 11 residues. CDR3 in amino acids: CAWTTSYEQYF. In DNA form, the CDR3 reads TGTGCCTGGACTACCTCCTACGAGCAGTACTTC.

CDR3 in amino acids: CASSPGQGIHEQYF. The CDR3 coding sequence is TGTGCCAGCAGCCCCGGACAGGGGATCCACGAGCAGTACTTC. The chain is built from TRBV11-2 and TRBJ2-7; 9 bases are shared with TRBD1. The CDR3 contains 14 residues. The V segment lost 5 bases and the J segment 5 bases; nucleotides outside the gene matches: 7. Germline CDR1 SGHAT, CDR2 FQNNGV. Complete variable domain (other parts from reference TRBV11-2 and TRBJ2-7): EAGVAQSPRYKIIEKRQSVAFWCNPISGHATLYWYQQILGQGPKLLIQFQNNGVVDDSQLPKDRFSAERLKGVDSTLKIQPAKLEDSAVYLCASSPGQGIHEQYFGPGTRLTVT.

This chain uses TRBV4-1 with TRBJ2-7; TRBD2 matches 8 bases. J was trimmed by 4 bases and V by 4 bases; bases with no gene match: 12. The CDR3 has 16 residues. In germline, CDR1 is MGHRA, CDR2 YSYEKL. In DNA form, the CDR3 reads TGCGCCAGCAGCCCCCTACGGGGGGGCAGTGCTTACGAGCAGTACTTC. Translated, it gives CASSPLRGGSAYEQYF.

The genes are TRBV20-1 and TRBJ2-7, with unresolved D. The germline gives CDR1 DFQATT, CDR2 SNEGSKA (reference sequence). The CDR3 has 11 residues. Deletions cut 7 bases from V and 3 bases from J, with 10 bases between. For the CDR3, the DNA is TGCAGTGGCCGACTGATCTACGAGCAGTACTTC. It yields the protein CSGRLIYEQYF.

The chain joins TRBV7-2 to TRBJ2-5; 9 bases map to TRBD2. Looked up from germline, CDR1 is SGHTA and CDR2 is FQGNSA. This CDR3 is 18 amino acids long. Germline trimming cut 1 base from V and 5 bases from J; bases unmatched to any gene: 14. The DNA for the CDR3 is TGTGCCAGCAGCTTAGTTTATAAGACTAGCGGAGGGGGGGAGACCCAGTACTTC. Translating gives CASSLVYKTSGGGETQYF.

J is TRBJ2-5 and V is TRBV28; the match to TRBD1 covers 11 bases. The junction had 14 bases not matched to a gene; V was cut back by 6 bases and J by 2 bases. CDR1 is MDHEN and CDR2 is SYDVKM in the germline V gene. This CDR3 comprises 18 residues. CDR3 coding DNA: TGTGCCAGCAGCGGGACAGGGGGATCTTCCTTAGGGCAAGAGACCCAGTACTTC. Translating it yields CASSGTGGSSLGQETQYF.

This sequence joins TRBV6-5 and TRBJ2-7; D is possibly TRBD2 (6 bases). Germline V lookup: CDR1 MNHEY, CDR2 SVGAGI. This CDR3 is built from 12 residues. V was cut by 7 bases and J by 5 bases, with 12 bases left in between. CDR3 DNA: TGTGCCAGCAAACGGGAGACCAACGAGCAGTACTTC. Translating gives CASKRETNEQYF.

The gene calls are TRBV19 and TRBJ2-2, with D possibly TRBD1 on 6 matching bases. Germline lookup yields CDR1 LNHDA and CDR2 SQIVND (reference sequence). The V and J ends lost 5 bases and 5 bases respectively, with 9 bases between them. The CDR3 contains 13 residues. The CDR3 DNA reads TGTGCCAGTAGTCCTCAGGGGACCGGGGAGCTGTTTTTT. Translating gives CASSPQGTGELFF.

This sequence joins TRBV6-5 and TRBJ2-2, with D possibly TRBD2 on 6 matching bases. The CDR3 consists of 14 residues. Germline-derived CDR1 and CDR2 are MNHEY and SVGAGI. CDR3 sequence (DNA): TGTGCGTCCCGGTGGGGGGAAGGACCCGGGGAGCTGTTTTTT. Translation: CASRWGEGPGELFF.

About this clone: The junction departs from germline at one end; a sequencing error may be responsible. V and J are TRBV7-7 and TRBJ2-1; 9 bases are shared with TRBD2. The CDR3 has 13 residues. The germline V gene has CDR1 SSHAT and CDR2 FNYEAQ (reference sequence). The CDR3 DNA follows: TGTGCTAGCAGCCCGGGACTAGCCTATGAGCAGTTCTTC. Translated: CASSPGLAYEQFF.

This rearrangement joins TRBV24-1 to TRBJ2-7; 7 bases align to TRBD1. Germline CDR1 reads KGHDR; CDR2 reads SFDVKD. The CDR3 has 13 amino acids. J was trimmed by 4 bases and V by 3 bases; bases with no gene match: 2. CDR3 sequence reads: CATSDGTVYEQYF. CDR3 coding DNA: TGTGCCACCAGTGATGGGACAGTTTACGAGCAGTACTTC.

This clone came up once. The V call is TRBV5-4, the J call TRBJ2-5, with TRBD2 identical over 8 bases. Per germline, CDR1 SGHNT and CDR2 YYREEE (reference sequence). Germline trimming cut 3 bases from V and 3 bases from J; bases unmatched to any gene: 4. This CDR3 is 14 amino acids long. CDR3 coding DNA: TGTGCCAGCAGCTCAAGCGGGAGAGAAGAGACCCAGTACTTC. It codes for CASSSSGREETQYF.

V and J are TRBV19 and TRBJ2-1; 9 bases are a match to TRBD1. Looked up from germline, CDR1 is LNHDA and CDR2 is SQIVND (reference sequence). V was clipped by 9 bases and J by 9 bases; unmatched bases: 21. The CDR3 spans 17 residues. CDR3 in DNA: TGTGCCAGCAATCCGGGACAGGGTTTGGAGAATCGTGTTGAGCAGTTCTTC. Residues: CASNPGQGLENRVEQFF.

The V call is TRBV25-1, the J call TRBJ2-5; D is perhaps TRBD2 (5 bases). Trimming cost V 3 bases and J 5 bases, with 13 bases left between them. Looked up from germline, CDR1 is MGHDK and CDR2 is SYGVNS. The CDR3 spans 14 residues. CDR3 sequence (DNA): TGTGCCAGCAGTGACTACGGCCGAGGGGAGACCCAGTACTTC. This encodes CASSDYGRGETQYF.

The chain combines TRBV27 with TRBJ2-7, with D perhaps matching TRBD1 (6 bases). CDR1 is MNHEY and CDR2 is SMNVEV in the germline V gene (reference sequence). The V and J ends lost 5 bases and 2 bases respectively, with 19 bases between them. The CDR3 covers 16 residues. The CDR3 protein is CASSPRQVMGTYEQYF. CDR3 nucleotide sequence: TGTGCCAGCAGTCCGCGACAGGTTATGGGCACCTACGAGCAGTACTTC.